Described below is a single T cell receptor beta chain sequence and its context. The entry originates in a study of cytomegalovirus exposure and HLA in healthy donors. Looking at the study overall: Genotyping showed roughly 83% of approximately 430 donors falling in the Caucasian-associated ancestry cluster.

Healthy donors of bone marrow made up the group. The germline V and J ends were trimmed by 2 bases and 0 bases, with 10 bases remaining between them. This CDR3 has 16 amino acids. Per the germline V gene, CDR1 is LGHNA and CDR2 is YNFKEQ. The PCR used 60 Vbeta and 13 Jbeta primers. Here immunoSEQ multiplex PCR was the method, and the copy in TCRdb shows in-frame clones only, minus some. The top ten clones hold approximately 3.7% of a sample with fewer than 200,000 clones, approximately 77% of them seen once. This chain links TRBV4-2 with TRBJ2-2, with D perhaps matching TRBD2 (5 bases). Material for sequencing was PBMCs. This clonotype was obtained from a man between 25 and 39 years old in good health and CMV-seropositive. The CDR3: CASSQSLASNTGELFF. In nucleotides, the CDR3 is TGTGCCAGCAGCCAATCTCTAGCCTCGAACACCGGGGAGCTGTTTTTT.